Listed here are 18 T cell receptor beta chains from one sample, sequenced in a study of human T cells and chemical hapten exposure (dated by TCRdb to the early 2020s). Preparation of the library involved RACE. Sequencing was carried out with a NextSeq 500. The public reads were reprocessed in TCRdb via fastp at Q25 and MiXCR, keeping in-frame beta chains. For every CDR3 protein sequence, its rows merge into one entry that carries the most common genes and DNA. This sample holds 100,000 or so distinct CDR3 sequences; 9.3% were observed only once. About 2% of the sample rests with the top ten. The sample's time point, from its label and the paper: patch test 2, 6 weeks after DPC sensitization. Per the publication, the treatment or condition label means: therapeutic diphenylcyclopropenone sensitization with weekly scalp DPC. The sample was whole blood, taken in connection with sensitization to the hapten diphenylcyclopropenone (DPC). The receptors were sampled from a woman in her thirties or forties with alopecia areata. Some clones in this sample may be carry-over from other donors' samples.

A few counts support this clonotype. The gene calls are TRBV5-4 and TRBJ2-3, with TRBD2 matching over 10 bases. The CDR3 extends over 14 amino acids. Per germline, CDR1 SGHNT and CDR2 YYREEE (reference sequence). V dropped 5 bases and J dropped 7; count of bases not matched to a gene: 7. The CDR3 DNA follows: TGTGCCAGCAGGGCTAGCGGGAGCATGCATACGCAGTATTTT. As protein: CASRASGSMHTQYF. Variable domain in full (rest from reference TRBV5-4 and TRBJ2-3): ETGVTQSPTHLIKTRGQQVTLRCSSQSGHNTVSWYQQALGQGPQFIFQYYREEENGRGNFPPRFSGLQFPNYSSELNVNALELDDSALYLCASRASGSMHTQYFGPGTRLTVL.

A few counts support this clonotype. The chain links TRBV18 to TRBJ1-6, with D possibly matching TRBD1 (5 bases). In germline, CDR1 is KGHSH, CDR2 LQKENI. Between the trimmed V and J ends, which lost 2 bases and 5 bases, there was a span of 13 bases. The CDR3 spans 16 residues. CDR3 nucleotide sequence: TGTGCCAGCTCACCAGATTGGGGCCGAAATAATTCACCCCTCCACTTT. This codes for CASSPDWGRNNSPLHF.

This clonotype has just a few counts. The rearrangement joins TRBV7-8 to TRBJ2-1; D remains ambiguous. This CDR3 contains 16 residues. CDR1 SGHVS and CDR2 FQNEAQ come from the germline V gene. Deletions cut 5 bases from V and 0 bases from J, with 14 bases between. The CDR3 DNA reads as TGTGCCAGCAGCCTGGGCGCATTCGGCTCCTACAATGAGCAGTTCTTC. Its protein product is CASSLGAFGSYNEQFF.

This clonotype was counted at least ten times. The chain is built from TRBV7-9 and TRBJ1-3; no definite D call. The germline gives CDR1 SEHNR, CDR2 FQNEAQ (reference sequence). CDR3 length equals 15 residues. Trimming removed 2 bases from V and 4 bases from J, with 12 bases in between. This chain's CDR3 is CASSLKRRFGNTIYF. The CDR3, as DNA: TGTGCCAGCAGCTTAAAAAGGAGGTTCGGAAACACCATATATTTT.

The sample holds many counts of this clonotype. V and J are TRBV20-1 and TRBJ2-1; 14 bases align to TRBD2. This CDR3 region has 14 residues. Unmatched junction bases numbered 5, after V lost 7 bases and J lost 6 bases. Germline assignment: CDR1 DFQATT and CDR2 SNEGSKA (reference sequence). CDR3 residues: CSEPGTSGSNEQFF. The CDR3 DNA reads TGCAGTGAACCCGGGACTAGCGGGAGCAATGAGCAGTTCTTC.

This clonotype showed up many times. This chain uses TRBV20-1 with TRBJ1-5; D call uncertain. Germline loops: CDR1 DFQATT, CDR2 SNEGSKA (reference sequence). The V end lost 1 base, the J end lost 3 bases, and 16 bases lay between the germline ends. CDR3 length: 16 residues. The DNA for the CDR3 is TGCAGTGCTAGAGGGCCGGTGACGAGCCACAATCAGCCCCAGCATTTT. Protein product: CSARGPVTSHNQPQHF.

This clonotype was detected many times. This rearrangement joins TRBV28 to TRBJ2-7; tentatively, D is TRBD1 (5 bases). CDR1 and CDR2 (germline): MDHEN, SYDVKM. The CDR3 sequence is 13 residues long. V was shortened by 5 bases and J by 3 bases, with 11 bases between the two germline ends. The CDR3 coding sequence is TGTGCCAGCAGTCCGACAGACCGCTACGAGCAGTACTTC. It encodes CASSPTDRYEQYF.

The rearrangement uses TRBV28 and TRBJ1-4; a possible D gene is TRBD1 (6 bases). Trimming removed 6 bases from V and 8 bases from J, with 10 bases in between. The CDR3 consists of 12 residues. Germline lookup yields CDR1 MDHEN and CDR2 SYDVKM. The CDR3 DNA follows: TGTGCCAGCAGATCTACAGGGGAAAAACTGTTTTTT. Translating it yields CASRSTGEKLFF. The whole variable domain, remainder taken from reference TRBV28 and TRBJ1-4, is DVKVTQSSRYLVKRTGEKVFLECVQDMDHENMFWYRQDPGLGLRLIYFSYDVKMKEKGDIPEGYSVSREKKERFSLILESASTNQTSMYLCASRSTGEKLFFGSGTQLSVL.

The table lists this clonotype with a few counts. V is TRBV11-2 and J is TRBJ2-1, with D maybe TRBD2 (5 bases). The CDR3 is 14 amino acids. With 6 bases removed from V and 6 bases from J, the gap between germline ends came to 15 bases. The V gene's germline CDR1 is SGHAT and CDR2 FQNNGV. CDR3: CASSLRTGTNEQFF. Written as DNA, the CDR3 is TGTGCCAGCAGTCTTCGGACGGGAACCAATGAGCAGTTCTTC.

This clonotype has ten or more counts. The genes are TRBV5-1 and TRBJ2-2; TRBD1 is a possible D gene (6 bases). The CDR3 is 14 amino acids. Germline assignment: CDR1 SGHRS and CDR2 YFSETQ. The germline V and J ends were trimmed by 4 bases and 1 base, with 8 bases remaining between them. CDR3 DNA sequence: TGCGCCAGCAGCGTGACAGGGAACACCGGGGAGCTGTTTTTT. Translation gives CASSVTGNTGELFF.

The chain carries TRBV5-6 and TRBJ1-4; 7 bases fit TRBD1. Per the germline V gene, CDR1 is SGHDT and CDR2 is YYEEEE. V was pared by 4 bases and J by 8 bases, with 8 bases of the junction left unmatched. The CDR3 contains 14 residues. In DNA, the CDR3 is TGTGCCAGCAGCCGGGACAGCGGCCGCGAAAAACTGTTTTTT. Its protein product is CASSRDSGREKLFF.

This clonotype has ten or more counts. The chain couples TRBV5-1 to TRBJ2-5; TRBD2 matches 11 bases. The germline CDR1 and CDR2 sequences are SGHRS and YFSETQ. V shed 1 base and J 2 bases; nucleotides not matched to a gene: 4. The CDR3 runs to 16 residues. Here the CDR3 DNA reads TGCGCCAGCAGCTTGACATTAGCGGGAGGGCAAGAGACCCAGTACTTC. Residues: CASSLTLAGGQETQYF.

The sample holds a few counts of this clonotype. The rearrangement uses TRBV28 and TRBJ2-7; TRBD1 is a possible D gene (5 bases). The CDR3 is made up of 12 amino acids. Germline assignment: CDR1 MDHEN and CDR2 SYDVKM. Trimming pared 7 bases from V and 5 bases from J, leaving 12 bases between. The CDR3 loop is CASTQGSHEQYF. The CDR3 DNA reads TGTGCCAGCACCCAGGGTTCGCACGAGCAGTACTTC.

There are a few counts of this clonotype. The V and J genes are TRBV28 and TRBJ2-5; 10 bases fit TRBD1. The germline CDR1 and CDR2 sequences are MDHEN and SYDVKM. The V gene end was trimmed by 5 bases and the J gene end by 5 bases; junction bases not matched to a gene: 14. This CDR3 is built from 17 residues. This CDR3 is CASSIPTGGARVETQYF. CDR3 sequence (DNA): TGTGCCAGCAGTATCCCGACAGGGGGCGCCAGGGTGGAGACCCAGTACTTC.

This clonotype was seen at least ten times. The V gene is TRBV20-1, the J gene TRBJ1-2, with 8 bases lining up with TRBD1. Germline trimming cut 6 bases from V and 7 bases from J; bases unmatched to any gene: 10. CDR3 length: 13 residues. Germline V gene data show CDR1 as DFQATT and CDR2 as SNEGSKA (reference sequence). The CDR3 DNA sequence: TGCAGTGCCCCCCCAGGGGGCGCGGTTGGCTACACCTTC. Amino acids: CSAPPGGAVGYTF.

There are a few counts of this clonotype. V is TRBV5-4 and J is TRBJ2-2; D is tentatively TRBD1 or TRBD2 (5 bases each). Germline CDR1 is SGHNT and CDR2 is YYREEE (reference sequence). The CDR3 runs to 15 residues. V gave up 5 bases and J gave up 2 bases, with 13 bases separating them. The CDR3, as DNA: TGTGCCAGCAGGGGGGACGCCGGAAACACCGGGGAGCTGTTTTTT. It encodes CASRGDAGNTGELFF.

This clonotype was counted only a few times. The chain combines TRBV7-9 with TRBJ1-6; TRBD1 matches 9 bases. This CDR3 region has 15 residues. CDR1 and CDR2 from the germline V gene are SEHNR and FQNEAQ (reference sequence). V shed 1 base, J shed 7 bases, and the junction held 2 bases outside the gene matches. The CDR3 DNA reads as TGTGCCAGCAGCTTAGGGGGGACAGGGAATTCACCCCTCCACTTT. It codes for CASSLGGTGNSPLHF.

This clonotype was found many times. The chain combines TRBV7-8 with TRBJ1-2; 7 bases align to TRBD1. The trim removed 1 base at V and 1 base at J, leaving 3 bases unmatched. The CDR3 is 15 amino acids. Germline-derived CDR1 and CDR2 are SGHVS and FQNEAQ. The CDR3 DNA reads as TGTGCCAGCAGCTTAGAGGGGACAGTTAACTATGGCTACACCTTC. Translation gives CASSLEGTVNYGYTF.